The T cell receptor beta chain under discussion was sequenced for a study of radiation and T cells in renal cell carcinoma. Per germline, CDR1 SGHRS and CDR2 YFSETQ. V lost 1 base and J lost 0, with 14 bases in between. The CDR3 totals 16 residues. Profiled with immunoSEQ multiplex PCR; TCRdb holds only in-frame clones, not every one. The sample has fewer than 200,000 clones, 88% seen once; the top ten hold roughly 12%. Time point of the sample: blood 4 weeks post-SBRT, at nephrectomy. Specified treatment: 15 Gy SBRT to primary tumor, nephrectomy 4 weeks later. This clone was detected only once. The J gene is TRBJ2-7, the V gene TRBV5-1, with D possibly matching TRBD1 (6 bases). This TCR was sampled from a woman in her forties or fifties with renal cell carcinoma. Sample: blood, taken from a patient whose treatment included radiotherapy and nephrectomy. CDR3 DNA sequence: TGCGCCAGCAGCTTGTCGTCTGGGACATTCTCCTACGAGCAGTACTTC. Its protein product is CASSLSSGTFSYEQYF.